The 14 T cell receptor beta chains below were found in one sample sequenced in a study of blood T cells in healthy people across ages. A sample-barcoded 5' primer and a J-beta primer mix were used in a second PCR of roughly 7 to 11 cycles. TCRdb re-derived calls from the 5' RACE reads in MiXCR, one entry per CDR3 protein. The table lists nearly 800,000 distinct CDR3 sequences, 20% to 25% of them singletons. This same sample was also part of a study on T cells of mothers and their children.

The source material was blood. The source is a boy younger than 18 in good health.

The CDR3 protein is CASSHTGRQPQHF. The CDR3, as DNA: TGTGCCAGCAGTCACACAGGGAGACAGCCCCAGCATTTT. The rearrangement joins TRBV12-3 or TRBV12-4 to TRBJ1-5; weak D call: TRBD1 (6 bases). The CDR3 totals 13 residues. V was cut by 5 bases and J by 7 bases, with 12 bases left in between.

This clonotype occurred a few times. The chain is built from TRBV29-1 and TRBJ2-5; 7 nucleotides line up with TRBD1. This CDR3 spans 13 amino acids. Germline V gene data show CDR1 as SQVTM and CDR2 as ANQGSEA. Trimming at V came to 6 bases and at J to 4 bases, leaving 8 bases not matched to a gene. The CDR3 spells CSVETGRGETQYF. CDR3 coding DNA: TGCAGCGTAGAGACAGGGAGAGGAGAGACCCAGTACTTC.

This clonotype was counted only a few times. The chain recombines TRBV27 with TRBJ2-5; D not certain. Matching the DNA end better, TRBJ2-7 makes the J call doubtful. In germline, CDR1 is MNHEY, CDR2 SMNVEV (reference sequence). The CDR3 extends over 14 amino acids. CDR3 nucleotide sequence: TGTGCCAGCAGTTTAGTTGCCAGAACCTACGAGCAGTACTTC. This translates into CASSLVARTYEQYF.

This clonotype was counted a few times. Given the absence of the conserved phenylalanine or tryptophan at the CDR3 end, a read error is likely. The J gene is TRBJ1-1, the V gene TRBV7-2, with D perhaps TRBD1 (5 bases). V lost 4 bases and J lost 5, with 17 bases in between. The CDR3 totals 15 residues. CDR1 is SGHTA, CDR2 FQGNSA, per germline. The CDR3 region has the DNA TGTGCCAGCAGCTGGATGGGGACGACGGTGACTGAAGCTTTCCTT. It translates to CASSWMGTTVTEAFL.

The V gene is TRBV9, the J gene TRBJ1-3; no clear D. V was clipped by 1 base and J by 0 bases, with 5 bases between them. Per the germline V gene, CDR1 is SGDLS and CDR2 is YYNGEE. This CDR3 contains 14 residues. The CDR3 sequence: CASSVTSSGNTIYF. Here the CDR3 DNA reads TGTGCCAGCAGCGTAACCAGCTCTGGAAACACCATATATTTT.

This clonotype was picked up a small number of times. The chain is built from TRBV12-3 or TRBV12-4 and TRBJ2-5; D remains unclear. The end of the DNA is better explained by TRBJ2-7, so the J call may be wrong. The CDR3 loop spans 15 amino acids. The CDR3 nucleotides are TGTGCCAGCAGTCGGGCAGGCAGAAGCTCCTACGAGCAGTACTTC. This codes for CASSRAGRSSYEQYF.

The table lists this clonotype with a few counts. This chain joins TRBV6-2 or TRBV6-3 and TRBJ1-1; D ambiguous. Germline CDR1 MNHEY, CDR2 SVGEGT. V was cut by 2 bases and J by 6 bases, with 16 bases left in between. This CDR3 contains 15 residues. The CDR3 DNA follows: TGTGCCAGCAGTTACGAAATTATGTTGGGATCTGAAGCTTTCTTT. Protein: CASSYEIMLGSEAFF.

DNA of the CDR3: TGTGCCACTCGTCACCCCTATGGCTACACCTTC. As protein: CATRHPYGYTF. The genes are TRBV12-3 or TRBV12-4 and TRBJ1-2; D not certain. This CDR3 has 11 amino acids. V gave up 10 bases and J gave up 4 bases, with 10 bases separating them.

The rearrangement uses TRBV5-1 and TRBJ1-3; D perhaps matches TRBD1 (6 bases). Trimming took 4 bases from V and 0 from J, leaving 11 bases between them. CDR1 and CDR2 from the germline V gene are SGHRS and YFSETQ. The length of the CDR3 is 15 residues. Here the CDR3 reads CASSDGQNSGNTIYF. The CDR3 nucleotides are TGCGCCAGCAGCGATGGACAGAACTCTGGAAACACCATATATTTT.

This clonotype turned up a few times. The chain employs TRBV4-1 and TRBJ2-5; D may be TRBD1 or TRBD2 (5 bases each). The germline V gene encodes CDR1 MGHRA and CDR2 YSYEKL. The CDR3 has 18 residues. Trimming removed 1 base from V and 1 base from J, with 19 bases in between. The chain's CDR3 is CASSQGAPGAGFQETQYF. The CDR3 DNA follows: TGCGCCAGCAGCCAAGGGGCCCCCGGGGCAGGTTTCCAAGAGACCCAGTACTTC.

The rearrangement links TRBV24-1 to TRBJ2-6, with 12 bases matching TRBD1. The CDR3 is made up of 15 amino acids. V lost 11 bases to trimming and J lost 4 bases; unmatched junction nucleotides: 5. Germline CDR1 and CDR2: KGHDR and SFDVKD. The CDR3 DNA is TGTGCCAGCGGGACAGGGGGCGGAGGGGCCAACGTCCTGACTTTC. Translating gives CASGTGGGGANVLTF.

This chain links TRBV7-9 with TRBJ2-1; 9 bases match TRBD2. The J call may be mistaken, given a closer DNA end match to TRBJ2-7. This CDR3 has 15 amino acids. Germline V lookup: CDR1 SEHNR, CDR2 FQNEAQ (reference sequence). The CDR3 coding sequence is TGTGCCAGCAGCTCGATGCGGGGGGGAATCTACGAGCAGTACTTC. Residues: CASSSMRGGIYEQYF.

This clonotype turned up a few times. This rearrangement joins TRBV24-1 to TRBJ2-3; D gene uncertain. The CDR3 runs to 15 residues. Germline CDR1 is KGHDR and CDR2 is SFDVKD. Trimming removed 3 bases from V and 4 bases from J, with 13 bases in between. The CDR3 spells CATSDGDTVADTQYF. The CDR3 coding sequence is TGTGCCACCAGTGATGGGGATACTGTGGCAGATACGCAGTATTTT.

This chain connects TRBV29-1 to TRBJ2-3, with TRBD1 identical over 9 bases. CDR1 is SQVTM, CDR2 ANQGSEA, per germline. Trimming took 6 bases from V and 7 from J; bases not matched to a gene: 11. This CDR3 contains 14 residues. The CDR3 protein is CSVRGTGMGNTQYF. Written as DNA, the CDR3 is TGCAGCGTCCGGGGGACAGGGATGGGAAATACGCAGTATTTT.